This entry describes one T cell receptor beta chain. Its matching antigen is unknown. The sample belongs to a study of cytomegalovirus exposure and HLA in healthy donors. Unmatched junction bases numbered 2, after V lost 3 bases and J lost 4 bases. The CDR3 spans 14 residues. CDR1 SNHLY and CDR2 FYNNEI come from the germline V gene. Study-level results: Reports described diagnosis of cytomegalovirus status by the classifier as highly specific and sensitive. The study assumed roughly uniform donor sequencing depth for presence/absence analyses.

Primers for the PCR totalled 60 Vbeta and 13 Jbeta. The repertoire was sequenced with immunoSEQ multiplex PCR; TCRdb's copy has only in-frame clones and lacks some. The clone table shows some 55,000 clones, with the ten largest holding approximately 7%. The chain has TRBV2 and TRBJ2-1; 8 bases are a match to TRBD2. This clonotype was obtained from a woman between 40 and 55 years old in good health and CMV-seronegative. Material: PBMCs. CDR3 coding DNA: TGTGCCAGCAGTGAGACTAGCGCGTACAATGAGCAGTTCTTC. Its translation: CASSETSAYNEQFF.